Presented here are 27 T cell receptor beta chains from one specimen sequenced in a study of glioma-infiltrating T cells. The iRepertoire nested amplicon-rescue multiplex PCR amplified TCR alpha and beta CDR3s from RNA. TCRdb re-analysed the multiplex PCR reads in MiXCR, keeping a single row per CDR3 protein. The sample comprises around 390,000 distinct CDR3 sequences, roughly two fifths of which are singletons, and more than 10% rests with the top ten. The sequencing sample was made of glioma tissue, nonneoplastic brain tissue, or PBMCs (not recorded which). The receptors were sampled from a human donor with low-grade glioma or glioblastoma, undergoing nonglioma brain surgery, or in good health (not recorded which).

The chain joins TRBV6-2 or TRBV6-3 to TRBJ2-1; 10 bases are shared with TRBD2. The CDR3 runs 18 residues. The germline CDR1 and CDR2 sequences are MNHEY and SVGEGT. V lost 2 bases to trimming and J lost 0 bases; unmatched junction nucleotides: 7. CDR3 in DNA: TGTGCCAGCAGTTACGTACTAGCGGGAACCATCTCCTACAATGAGCAGTTCTTC. Amino acids: CASSYVLAGTISYNEQFF.

On this clonotype: Given a much more abundant clone one base away, this may be a read error. V usage is TRBV6-5 and J usage is TRBJ2-7, with D perhaps assigned TRBD1 or TRBD2 (5 bases each). Trimming took off 0 bases at V and 5 bases at J, with 11 bases between the two ends. This CDR3 is 14 amino acids long. Germline-derived CDR1 and CDR2 are MNHEY and SVGAGI. DNA of the CDR3: TGTGCCAGCAGTTACTCACGGGGCTGGAACGAGCAGTACTTC. It yields the protein CASSYSRGWNEQYF.

A few counts support this clonotype. The genes are TRBV2 and TRBJ1-1; TRBD1 matches 9 bases. The CDR3 is made up of 14 amino acids. With V trimmed by 7 bases and J by 4 bases, 7 bases remained unmatched. Germline CDR1 and CDR2: SNHLY and FYNNEI. The CDR3 DNA follows: TGTGCCAGCACATCTGACAGGGGGGGCACTGAAGCTTTCTTT. It translates to CASTSDRGGTEAFF.

V gene TRBV2 combines with J gene TRBJ2-2; TRBD2 matches 13 bases. Germline-derived CDR1 and CDR2 are SNHLY and FYNNEI. The CDR3 contains 16 residues. The V and J ends lost 7 bases and 2 bases, in that order; junction bases with no gene match: 4. The CDR3 region is CASTRTSGSNTGELFF. CDR3 DNA: TGTGCCAGCACGCGGACTAGCGGGAGTAACACCGGGGAGCTGTTTTTT.

The CDR3 sequence is CSARRGSSGSTEQFF. Written as DNA, the CDR3 is TGCAGTGCGCGGAGAGGTTCTAGCGGGAGCACTGAGCAGTTCTTC. V is TRBV20-1 and J is TRBJ2-1; 10 bases are a match to TRBD2. The CDR3 sequence is 15 residues long. V was clipped by 6 bases and J by 9 bases; unmatched bases: 14. CDR1 and CDR2 from the germline V gene are DFQATT and SNEGSKA (reference sequence).

This clonotype was detected only once. This may stem from a read error, because a much larger clone lies one nucleotide away. The V and J genes are TRBV6-1 and TRBJ2-3; D is unclear. Germline assignment: CDR1 MNHNS and CDR2 SASEGT. Trimming removed 0 bases from V and 4 bases from J, with 14 bases in between. The CDR3 consists of 16 residues. The DNA of the CDR3 is TGTGCCAGCAGTGAAGCGCCCAGCGTTTACCCAGATACGCAGTATTTT. It translates to CASSEAPSVYPDTQYF.

This clonotype was counted ten times or more. The genes are TRBV4-3 and TRBJ2-3; TRBD2 agrees at 14 bases. Trimming took 4 bases from V and 0 from J; bases not matched to a gene: 3. The CDR3 runs 17 residues. Germline V gene data show CDR1 as LGHNA and CDR2 as YSLEER. CDR3 amino acids: CASSPGTSGSSTDTQYF. The CDR3 DNA follows: TGCGCCAGCAGCCCAGGGACTAGCGGGAGTAGCACAGATACGCAGTATTTT.

This rearrangement joins TRBV4-1 to TRBJ2-1; TRBD2 matches at 14 bases. The trim removed 1 base at V and 7 bases at J, leaving 6 bases unmatched. The length of the CDR3 is 17 residues. Germline assignment: CDR1 MGHRA and CDR2 YSYEKL. CDR3 nucleotides: TGCGCCAGCAGCCAAGGCGGGACTAGCGGGAGATGGAATGAGCAGTTCTTC. Protein product: CASSQGGTSGRWNEQFF.

This clonotype was detected ten times or more. The V and J genes are TRBV24-1 and TRBJ2-5; no reliable D call. Trimming took 5 bases from V and 3 from J, leaving 6 bases between them. The germline gives CDR1 KGHDR, CDR2 SFDVKD. This CDR3 has 12 amino acids. The DNA of the CDR3 is TGTGCCACCAGTGGAAACGAAGAGACCCAGTACTTC. Its protein product is CATSGNEETQYF.

The sample holds a few counts of this clonotype. The chain couples TRBV19 to TRBJ2-2; weak D call: TRBD2 (5 bases). Deletions cut 6 bases from V and 6 bases from J, with 8 bases between. Germline V gene lookup returns CDR1 LNHDA and CDR2 SQIVND (reference sequence). CDR3 length equals 12 residues. The DNA of the CDR3 is TGTGCCAGTAGGGAGGACGCCGGGGAGCTGTTTTTT. Residues: CASREDAGELFF.

This chain uses TRBV7-9 with TRBJ2-7; D assignment may be TRBD1 or TRBD2 (6 bases each). Germline loops: CDR1 SEHNR, CDR2 FQNEAQ (reference sequence). The CDR3 spans 14 residues. V dropped 8 bases and J dropped 0 bases, with 14 bases sitting between them. The CDR3 loop is CASSGGGLSYEQYF. CDR3 coding DNA: TGTGCCAGCTCTGGAGGGGGGCTCTCCTACGAGCAGTACTTC.

This clonotype has a count of ten or more. This rearrangement joins TRBV6-2 or TRBV6-3 to TRBJ1-2, with D uncertain. V lost 7 bases and J 4 bases, leaving 13 bases between the germline ends. This CDR3 has 13 residues. From germline, CDR1 is MNHEY and CDR2 SVGEGT. The CDR3: CASMPLYAYGYTF. Here the CDR3 DNA reads TGTGCCAGCATGCCTCTATACGCCTATGGCTACACCTTC.

Turning to this clonotype: A much larger clone sits a single nucleotide away, making a read error possible. The CDR3 DNA follows: TGCAGTGCTATGAGAAGGAGGAACTATGGCTACACCTTC. Translated: CSAMRRRNYGYTF. The chain links TRBV20-1 to TRBJ1-2; D is unresolved. V dropped 4 bases and J dropped 2 bases, with 11 bases sitting between them. In germline, CDR1 is DFQATT, CDR2 SNEGSKA (reference sequence). The CDR3 consists of 13 residues.

The rearrangement joins TRBV4-2 to TRBJ1-5; no clear D. Deletions cut 0 bases from V and 4 bases from J, with 13 bases between. The CDR3 extends over 16 amino acids. Germline-derived CDR1 and CDR2 are LGHNA and YNFKEQ. Here the CDR3 DNA reads TGTGCCAGCAGCCAAGATATAGGGCTGAAGAATCAGCCCCAGCATTTT. Its translation is CASSQDIGLKNQPQHF.

The chain employs TRBV5-1 and TRBJ2-7; 10 positions agree with TRBD1. V lost 9 bases to trimming and J lost 6 bases; unmatched junction nucleotides: 6. Germline CDR1 and CDR2: SGHRS and YFSETQ. This CDR3 comprises 12 residues. The CDR3 protein is CATDRGSGEQYF. Here the CDR3 DNA reads TGCGCCACGGACAGGGGGTCAGGCGAGCAGTACTTC.

This clonotype was counted between two and nine times. This chain uses TRBV10-3 with TRBJ2-3; D uncertain. CDR1 is ENHRY, CDR2 SYGVKD, per germline. Trimming shortened V by 0 bases and J by 2 bases, and 0 bases separated the two germline ends. This CDR3 is built from 12 residues. The chain's CDR3 is CAISESTDTQYF. CDR3 nucleotide sequence: TGTGCCATCAGTGAGTCCACAGATACGCAGTATTTT.

This clonotype was found a few times. V gene TRBV20-1 combines with J gene TRBJ2-1, with 13 nucleotides matching TRBD2. Germline CDR1 is DFQATT and CDR2 is SNEGSKA (reference sequence). V shed 6 bases, J shed 0 bases, and the junction held 2 bases outside the gene matches. The CDR3 runs 15 residues. This CDR3 is CSAWTSGSSYNEQFF. CDR3 in DNA: TGCAGTGCCTGGACTAGCGGGAGCTCCTACAATGAGCAGTTCTTC.

Remarks on this clonotype: The junction and the germline gene differ at one end; a read error may be behind it. The chain couples TRBV27 to TRBJ1-5; D might be TRBD1 (6 bases). The CDR3 loop spans 15 amino acids. From germline, CDR1 is MNHEY and CDR2 SMNVEV (reference sequence). The CDR3 sequence: CASSLSQGSNQPQRF. The CDR3 DNA reads as TGTGCCAGTAGTCTATCACAGGGCAGCAATCAGCCCCAGCGTTTT.

The V gene is TRBV20-1, the J gene TRBJ2-2; 10 bases are shared with TRBD2. This CDR3 is built from 17 residues. With V trimmed by 3 bases and J by 0 bases, 7 bases remained unmatched. Germline CDR1 and CDR2: DFQATT and SNEGSKA (reference sequence). CDR3 nucleotide sequence: TGCAGTGCTAGCGGACTAGCGGAGTGGCCGAACACCGGGGAGCTGTTTTTT. It translates to CSASGLAEWPNTGELFF.

As regards this clonotype: A much larger clone lies one base from this, so it may be a read error. This chain uses TRBV6-1 with TRBJ2-3; D not certain. V was shortened by 8 bases and J by 3 bases, with 18 bases between the two germline ends. The CDR3 spans 15 residues. Germline CDR1 reads MNHNS; CDR2 reads SASEGT. For the CDR3, the DNA is TGTGCCAGCTCGAAATCCGTGTCTAGGACAGATACGCAGTATTTT. Translating gives CASSKSVSRTDTQYF.

This rearrangement joins TRBV6-5 to TRBJ1-4; 7 positions agree with TRBD1. The CDR3 runs to 14 residues. Germline lookup yields CDR1 MNHEY and CDR2 SVGAGI. With V trimmed by 6 bases and J by 7 bases, 8 bases remained unmatched. The CDR3 protein is CASRVGGCGEKLFF. In nucleotides, the CDR3 is TGTGCCAGCAGAGTAGGGGGCTGCGGTGAAAAACTGTTTTTT.

The V call is TRBV20-1, the J call TRBJ2-3, with TRBD2 matching 12 bases. Germline assignment: CDR1 DFQATT and CDR2 SNEGSKA (reference sequence). This CDR3 contains 15 residues. V trimming: 6 bases; J trimming: 4 bases; junction bases outside the gene matches: 8. The CDR3 DNA is TGCAGTGCACGTAGACTAGCGGGAGTACCAGATACGCAGTATTTT. Protein: CSARRLAGVPDTQYF.

This clonotype was picked up many times. V gene TRBV6-2 or TRBV6-3 combines with J gene TRBJ2-2; D remains unclear. The CDR3 totals 11 residues. Per the germline V gene, CDR1 is MNHEY and CDR2 is SVGEGT. With 1 base removed from V and 7 bases from J, the gap between germline ends came to 1 base. The CDR3 here is CASSYYGELFF. Here the CDR3 DNA reads TGTGCCAGCAGTTACTACGGGGAGCTGTTTTTT.

This clonotype came up many times. The V gene is TRBV7-2, the J gene TRBJ2-5; D may be TRBD1 (6 bases). CDR3 size: 14 residues. With 0 bases removed from V and 4 bases from J, the gap between germline ends came to 9 bases. Germline CDR1 SGHTA, CDR2 FQGNSA. The CDR3 DNA follows: TGTGCCAGCAGCTTAGCGGTCAGGGGAGAGACCCAGTACTTC. Encoded protein: CASSLAVRGETQYF.

Points on this clonotype: The conserved final phenylalanine or tryptophan is absent from the CDR3, which likely points to a read error. The CDR3 DNA reads TGTGCCAGCAGTGAAGTTGGGGTGCGTGAGCAGTACTTG. It encodes CASSEVGVREQYL. This chain connects TRBV25-1 to TRBJ2-7; D remains unclear. This CDR3 is 13 amino acids long. Trimming left V 2 bases short and J 7 bases short, with 12 bases between. Per germline, CDR1 MGHDK and CDR2 SYGVNS.

This rearrangement joins TRBV27 to TRBJ2-2; no reliable D call. V was trimmed by 3 bases and J by 10 bases, leaving 15 bases between them. The CDR3 consists of 14 residues. Looked up from germline, CDR1 is MNHEY and CDR2 is SMNVEV (reference sequence). For the CDR3, the DNA is TGTGCCAGCAGTTTCGGGTCAATCACCAAGGAGCTGTTTTTT. Its translation: CASSFGSITKELFF.

This clonotype was counted a few times. V is TRBV12-3 or TRBV12-4 and J is TRBJ2-7, with D tentatively TRBD1 (6 bases). This CDR3 spans 17 amino acids. V shed 3 bases and J shed 3 bases, with 21 bases lying between them. The CDR3 nucleotides are TGTGCCAGCAGTTTCAGCCCCACAGGGAACCCCCACTACGAGCAGTACTTC. Its protein is CASSFSPTGNPHYEQYF.